A selection of T cell receptor beta chains follows, all from one sample in a study of shared clonotypes between healthy human individuals. Method: immunoSEQ multiplex PCR; TCRdb's copy keeps in-frame clones and lacks some. This sample carries under 750,000 clones, approximately 72% of them seen once, and the ten largest clones take over 1.5%. Specimen: memory CD4+ T cells sorted from blood. These receptors came from a woman aged 25 to 39 in good health. The CDR3 runs from the conserved cysteine through the conserved F or W. A D gene is named only where the DNA matches it firmly. A clone size is listed for some rows: how often the clone was seen (once, few, many), or a class if it is expanded.

.	TRBV5-1	TRBJ1-1	TRBD1	TGCGCCAGCAGCCCGCCCGCGTCCGGACAGGGGAGCACTGAAGCTTTCTTT	CASSPPASGQGSTEAFF
.	TRBV10-3	TRBJ2-3	.	TGTGCCATCAGTGAGTCGATGGGCTTGGCACATACGCAGTATTTT	CAISESMGLAHTQYF
.	TRBV5-4	TRBJ1-1	.	TGTGCCAGCAGCTTGGCGTGGGACACTGAAGCTTTCTTT	CASSLAWDTEAFF
.	TRBV18	TRBJ2-5	.	TGTGCCAGCTCACCACCTACAGGCCAAGAGACCCAGTACTTC	CASSPPTGQETQYF
.	TRBV28	TRBJ1-2	.	TGTGCCAGCAGTTTCCGGGCGACTAACTATGGCTACACCTTC	CASSFRATNYGYTF
.	TRBV13	TRBJ2-7	TRBD1	TGTGCCAGCAGACGGACAGGGGACACCTACGAGCAGTACTTC	CASRRTGDTYEQYF
.	TRBV7-2	TRBJ2-5	TRBD1	TGTGCCAGCAGCTTAGGGGGGCAGGGGGCGCTTGAGACCCAGTACTTC	CASSLGGQGALETQYF
.	TRBV29-1	TRBJ1-1	.	TGCAGCGTTGAAATGGTGGCTGGTACTGAAGCTTTCTTT	CSVEMVAGTEAFF
.	TRBV11-2	TRBJ2-7	.	TGTGCCAGCAGATCCGGGGCCTACGAGCAGTACTTC	CASRSGAYEQYF
.	TRBV9	TRBJ2-2	TRBD2	TGTGCCAGCAGCGTAGGTTATTTGGGACTAGCGGTGAACACCGGGGAGCTGTTTTTT	CASSVGYLGLAVNTGELFF
once	TRBV28	TRBJ1-2	TRBD1	TGTGCCAGCAGCCCACAGGGGTTTGGCTACACCTTC	CASSPQGFGYTF
.	TRBV27	TRBJ1-1	TRBD1	TGTGCCAGCAGTTCCCTATTAAGGGGGCAGGACACTGAAGCTTTCTTT	CASSSLLRGQDTEAFF
.	TRBV6-1	TRBJ2-1	.	TGTGCCAGCAGTGAATTAGTGTACAATGAGCAGTTCTTC	CASSELVYNEQFF
.	TRBV29-1	TRBJ1-2	.	TGCAGCGGCGGGACGGACTATGGCTACACCTTC	CSGGTDYGYTF
.	TRBV7-2	TRBJ1-2	.	TGTGCCAGCAGCTTCGGGACTGGCTTGACAGGCTACACCTTC	CASSFGTGLTGYTF
few	TRBV25-1	TRBJ2-7	.	TGTGCCAGCAGTCCCCCGGCGGGCAGTATCCAATACGAGCAGTACTTC	CASSPPAGSIQYEQYF
.	TRBV4-1	TRBJ1-2	TRBD1	TGCGCCAGCAGCACCGCCGGGACAGTCCTTTCCTATGGCTACACCTTC	CASSTAGTVLSYGYTF
.	TRBV2	TRBJ2-7	.	TGTGCCAGCACCCGGGACTACGAGCAGTACTTC	CASTRDYEQYF
.	TRBV9	TRBJ2-1	.	TGTGCCAGCAAAGAGAAGAGCTCCTACAATGAGCAGTTCTTC	CASKEKSSYNEQFF
.	TRBV7-9	TRBJ1-2	.	TGTGCCAGCAGATACGGAACGGGCTATGGCTACACCTTC	CASRYGTGYGYTF
.	TRBV6-5	TRBJ1-2	.	TGTGCCAGCAGCCACCAGGAGGACTATGGCTACACCTTC	CASSHQEDYGYTF
.	TRBV6-5	TRBJ2-5	.	TGTGCCAGCAGTCCCCCCGCCGGGACCCAGTACTTC	CASSPPAGTQYF
.	TRBV5-5	TRBJ2-7	.	TGTGCCAGCAGCCAAGACACTTGGGCGGGACCCCGAACCTACGAGCAGTACTTC	CASSQDTWAGPRTYEQYF
.	TRBV5-5	TRBJ2-6	.	TGTGCCAGCAGCTGGTGGGGTACTGGGGCCAACGTCCTGACTTTC	CASSWWGTGANVLTF
many	TRBV6-1	TRBJ1-5	.	TGTGCCAGCAGTTCCATAACACGGGCCGGTCAGCCCCAGCATTTT	CASSSITRAGQPQHF
.	TRBV6-5	TRBJ1-1	.	TGTGCCAGCAGTTACTCGAGTGGCAGGGTGAACACTGAAGCTTTCTTT	CASSYSSGRVNTEAFF
.	TRBV6-5	TRBJ1-6	.	TGTGCCAGCAGTTTCCGTCGGTTAGCTTCACCCCTCCACTTT	CASSFRRLASPLHF
.	TRBV12-5	TRBJ2-1	.	TGTGCTAGTGGATACCGGGTTAGGGGTGAGCAGTTCTTC	CASGYRVRGEQFF
.	TRBV10-3	TRBJ1-2	.	TGTGCCATCAGTGAGTCGAAAGCAGGCCCACACACCTTC	CAISESKAGPHTF
.	TRBV2	TRBJ1-5	TRBD1	TGTGCCAGTGGACAGGGGACTCAGCCCCAGCATTTT	CASGQGTQPQHF
.	TRBV7-9	TRBJ2-1	.	TGTGCCAGCAGCTTAGTGTCCGATGAGCAGTTCTTC	CASSLVSDEQFF
.	TRBV27	TRBJ2-5	TRBD2	TGTGCCAGCAGACCCGAGACCGTAGCGGGAGTTGAGTACTTC	CASRPETVAGVEYF
.	TRBV5-4	TRBJ1-4	.	TGTGCCAGCAGCTTCCAGGTGGATGAAAAACTGTTTTTT	CASSFQVDEKLFF
.	TRBV7-9	TRBJ1-1	TRBD1	TGTGCCAGCAGCTTCACCTCCGGGACAGGGTCTGAAGCTTTCTTT	CASSFTSGTGSEAFF
few	TRBV5-1	TRBJ2-5	.	TGCGCCAGCAGCTTGAACGTCGAAGAGACCCAGTACTTC	CASSLNVEETQYF
many	TRBV5-1	TRBJ2-5	TRBD1	TGCGCCAGCAGCTTTATTACAGGGGTTCCGACGGAGACCCAGTACTTC	CASSFITGVPTETQYF
.	TRBV15	TRBJ2-2	.	TGTGCCACCAGCAGAACAGGGTTTTTTGGGGAGCTGTTTTTT	CATSRTGFFGELFF
.	TRBV19	TRBJ1-1	.	TGTGCCAGTGATCCGGGGAGGGCTATGCTGAACACTGAAGCTTTCTTT	CASDPGRAMLNTEAFF
.	TRBV28	TRBJ1-1	.	TGTGCCAGCAGTCCACCTTGGGGCGGGGAAGCTTTCTTT	CASSPPWGGEAFF
.	TRBV28	TRBJ1-4	.	TGTGCCAGCAGACAGCGCAATGAAAAACTGTTTTTT	CASRQRNEKLFF
.	TRBV5-1	TRBJ1-3	.	TGCGCCAGCAGCTTGGGACAGGCCTCAGGGAGGAACACCATATATTTT	CASSLGQASGRNTIYF